This TCR beta chain is from a study of blood T cell repertoires in COVID-19. About the research overall: The origin of the acute and convalescent COVID-19 samples was the United States, Italy and Spain.

As processed by the authors: Estimation of nucleated cell counts relied on the amplification of reference gene primers. Libraries were prepared by immunoSEQ multiplex PCR; TCRdb keeps only in-frame clonotypes and omits some of them. For V, J and clone size, that table is used; D and trimming come from the DNA. The repertoire holds some 120,000 clones, with roughly 79% as singletons. The V and J ends lost 6 bases and 4 bases, in that order; junction bases with no gene match: 8. The CDR3 loop spans 14 amino acids. In germline, CDR1 is MDHEN, CDR2 SYDVKM. Sequenced input: peripheral blood. The rearrangement joins TRBV28 to TRBJ2-7; 8 bases are shared with TRBD2. This receptor was obtained from a man aged 65 to 79 with active or convalescent COVID-19. The CDR3 bases are TGTGCCAGCAGAACTCCCGGGGGGGGATACGAGCAGTACTTC. Amino acid sequence: CASRTPGGGYEQYF.